What follows describes a single TCR beta chain. The CDR3 sequence is 16 residues long. Germline V gene sequence: CDR1 SGHAT, CDR2 FQNNGV. The V segment lost 3 bases and the J segment 8 bases; nucleotides outside the gene matches: 8. The sample originates from a study of PD-1 blockade in classical Hodgkin lymphoma. Produced via immunoSEQ multiplex PCR; TCRdb's table is partial and in-frame only. The data show fewer than 40,000 clones, 88% seen once. As for time point: newly diagnosed, previously untreated cHL patient sample. With magnetic negative selection, CD4+ T cells were purified from PBMCs that had been thawed.

The sample was CD4+ T cells from blood. The chain recombines TRBV11-2 with TRBJ2-1, with 12 bases fitting TRBD2. This clonotype was obtained from a human donor with classical Hodgkin lymphoma. The CDR3: CASSFPLAGGPHEQFF. In DNA, the CDR3 is TGTGCCAGCAGCTTCCCCCTAGCGGGAGGGCCGCATGAGCAGTTCTTC.